These T cell receptor beta chains were read from a single sample in a study of identical twins. TCRdb re-called the 5' RACE reads through MiXCR, storing one row per CDR3 protein. The repertoire includes 1.5 million to 2 million distinct CDR3 sequences, roughly a third of them detected once, and about 0.25% sits in the top ten. The sequencing input was cord blood. Receptors were obtained from a newborn girl in good health. CDR3s include the opening cysteine and the closing phenylalanine or tryptophan. The D gene is left open where the match is weak. Clone size is shown for a subset of rows, as once, few, many or a class of expanded clone.

d_call	v_call	j_call	clone_size	cdr3_nt	cdr3_aa
-	TRBV7-6	TRBJ2-7	-	TGTGCCAGCAGCGGCCACTCAGGGTCCTCCTACAATGAGCAGTACTTC	CASSGHSGSSYNEQYF
TRBD2	TRBV11-2	TRBJ2-7	few	TGTGCCAGCAGCCAGAGGGTGCGGGGGAGCTCCTACGAGCAGTACTTC	CASSQRVRGSSYEQYF
-	TRBV28	TRBJ2-6	few	TGTGCCAGCAGTTTTCGCCCAGGGGCTGGGGCCAACGTCCTGACTTTC	CASSFRPGAGANVLTF
-	TRBV5-5	TRBJ2-1	many	TGTGCCAGCAGTTTAATCCGGAATGAGCAGTTCTTC	CASSLIRNEQFF
-	TRBV29-1	TRBJ2-4	-	TGCAGCGTTAGGGGGGGAGGGTGGCAAAACATTCAGTACTTC	CSVRGGGWQNIQYF
-	TRBV12-5	TRBJ2-7	-	TGTGCTAGTGGTCCAGGCGCTAGTCCTCTCTACGAGCAGTACTTC	CASGPGASPLYEQYF
-	TRBV7-9	TRBJ2-7	-	TGTGCCAGCAGCTCTCGGACAACTTTCCACGAGCAGTACTTC	CASSSRTTFHEQYF
TRBD2	TRBV27	TRBJ2-7	-	TGTGCCAGCAGTTTAAGGGCTAGCGGGAGGGCCTTCAATGAGCAGTACTTC	CASSLRASGRAFNEQYF
-	TRBV4-1	TRBJ2-3	-	TGCGCCAGCAGCCAAGGGGGCGGCATCCCAGATACGCAGTATTTT	CASSQGGGIPDTQYF
-	TRBV10-2	TRBJ2-7	few	TGCGCCAGCAGTGAGTTTAAGAGACGTTGGGGGTTGACGAGCTCCTACGAGCAGTACTTC	CASSEFKRRWGLTSSYEQYF
-	TRBV25-1	TRBJ1-2	many	TGTGCCAGCAGTGAATTCAGAGGGGAAGCCACTAACTATGGCTACACCTTC	CASSEFRGEATNYGYTF
-	TRBV7-9	TRBJ1-1	-	TGTGCCAGCAGCTTAGCCGGGGCAGGCATGAACACTGAAGCTTTCTTT	CASSLAGAGMNTEAFF
TRBD1	TRBV29-1	TRBJ2-7	-	TGCAGCGTTGGGGGACAGGGATTGGGGTCCTACGAGCAGTACTTC	CSVGGQGLGSYEQYF
-	TRBV14	TRBJ1-2	few	TGTGCCAGCAGCCAAGGGTTCGGGCCCGGCTACACCTTC	CASSQGFGPGYTF
-	TRBV29-1	TRBJ1-2	-	TGCAGCGTTGCGGTTGAGGGGATGGACTATGGCTACACCTTC	CSVAVEGMDYGYTF
TRBD2	TRBV6-1	TRBJ2-3	-	TGTGCCAGCACCGGGACTAGCGGGGCAGATACGCAGTATTTT	CASTGTSGADTQYF
-	TRBV4-3	TRBJ2-7	-	TGCGCCAGCAGCCAAGAGGTGTTCAACGAGCAGTACTTC	CASSQEVFNEQYF
TRBD2	TRBV11-2	TRBJ2-1	once	TGTGCCAGCAGCATAGTCTTAAGAGCGGGGGGGTACAATGAGCAGTTCTTC	CASSIVLRAGGYNEQFF
TRBD2	TRBV24-1	TRBJ2-1	few	TGTGCCACCAGTGATTTGCCCAGCGGGGCCTACAATGAGCAGTTCTTC	CATSDLPSGAYNEQFF
TRBD1	TRBV20-1	TRBJ2-7	-	TGCAGTGCTAGAGGGGACAGAGAATACGAGCAGTACTTC	CSARGDREYEQYF
TRBD2	TRBV27	TRBJ2-3	-	TGTGCCAGCAGTTCCCCCTCCTACGGGACTAGCGGGGGCACTAGCACAGATACGCAGTATTTT	CASSSPSYGTSGGTSTDTQYF
-	TRBV25-1	TRBJ2-7	few	TGTGCCAGCAGTGAATACCCTCTGGGGAACGAGCAGTACTTC	CASSEYPLGNEQYF
-	TRBV20-1	TRBJ2-1	-	TGCAGTGGAATGGGGGGAGGCTCCTACAATGAGCAGTTCTTC	CSGMGGGSYNEQFF
TRBD2	TRBV11-2	TRBJ2-1	-	TGTGCCAGCAGCTTAGTCCGGACTAGCATCTATGAGCAGTTCTTC	CASSLVRTSIYEQFF
-	TRBV12-3/TRBV12-4	TRBJ2-1	-	TGTGCCAGCATCTCTCCGGCTAACCCTTGGGGTGGAGAGCAGTTCTTC	CASISPANPWGGEQFF
-	TRBV2	TRBJ1-2	-	TGTGCCAGCATGGGTGAAGGTCTGCGGGGCTACACCTTC	CASMGEGLRGYTF